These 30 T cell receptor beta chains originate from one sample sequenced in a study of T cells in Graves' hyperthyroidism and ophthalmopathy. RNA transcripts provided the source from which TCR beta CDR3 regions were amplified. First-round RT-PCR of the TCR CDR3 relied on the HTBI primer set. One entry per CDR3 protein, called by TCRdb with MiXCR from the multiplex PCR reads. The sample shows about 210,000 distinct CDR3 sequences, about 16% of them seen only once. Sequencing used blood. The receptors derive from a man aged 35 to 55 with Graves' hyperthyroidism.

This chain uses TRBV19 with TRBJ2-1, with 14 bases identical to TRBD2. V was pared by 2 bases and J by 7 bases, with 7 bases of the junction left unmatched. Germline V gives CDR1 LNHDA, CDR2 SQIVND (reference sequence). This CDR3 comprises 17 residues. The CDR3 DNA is TGTGCCAGTAGTATAAGGTGGAGGACTAGCGGGGGGAATGAGCAGTTCTTC. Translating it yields CASSIRWRTSGGNEQFF.

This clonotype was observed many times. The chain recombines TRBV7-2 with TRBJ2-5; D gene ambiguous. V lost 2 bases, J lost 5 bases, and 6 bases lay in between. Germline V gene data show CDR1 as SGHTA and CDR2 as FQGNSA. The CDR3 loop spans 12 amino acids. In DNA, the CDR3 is TGTGCCAGCAGCTTAAGTTCGGAGACCCAGTACTTC. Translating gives CASSLSSETQYF.

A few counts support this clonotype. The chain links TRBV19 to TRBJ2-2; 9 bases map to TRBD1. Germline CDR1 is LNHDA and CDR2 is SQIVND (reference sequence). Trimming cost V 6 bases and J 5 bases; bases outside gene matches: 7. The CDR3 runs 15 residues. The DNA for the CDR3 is TGTGCCAGTAGCGGGACAGGGCAGGTTACCGGGGAGCTGTTTTTT. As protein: CASSGTGQVTGELFF.

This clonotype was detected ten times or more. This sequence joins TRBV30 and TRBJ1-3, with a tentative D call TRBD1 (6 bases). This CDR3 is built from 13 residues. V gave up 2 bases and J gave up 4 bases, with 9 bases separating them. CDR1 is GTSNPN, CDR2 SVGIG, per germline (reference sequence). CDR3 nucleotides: TGTGCCTGGAGTAGGGACATGGGAAACACCATATATTTT. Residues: CAWSRDMGNTIYF. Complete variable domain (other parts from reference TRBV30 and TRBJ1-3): SQTIHQWPATLVQPVGSPLSLECTVEGTSNPNLYWYRQAAGRGLQLLFYSVGIGQISSEVPQNLSASRPQDRQFILSSKKLLLSDSGFYLCAWSRDMGNTIYFGEGSWLTVV.

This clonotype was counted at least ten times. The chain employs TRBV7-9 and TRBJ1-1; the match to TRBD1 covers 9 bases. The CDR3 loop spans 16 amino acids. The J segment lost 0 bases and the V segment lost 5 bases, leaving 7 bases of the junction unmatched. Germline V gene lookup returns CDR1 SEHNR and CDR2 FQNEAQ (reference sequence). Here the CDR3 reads CASSPRTGALNTEAFF. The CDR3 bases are TGTGCCAGCAGCCCTCGGACAGGGGCCTTGAACACTGAAGCTTTCTTT.

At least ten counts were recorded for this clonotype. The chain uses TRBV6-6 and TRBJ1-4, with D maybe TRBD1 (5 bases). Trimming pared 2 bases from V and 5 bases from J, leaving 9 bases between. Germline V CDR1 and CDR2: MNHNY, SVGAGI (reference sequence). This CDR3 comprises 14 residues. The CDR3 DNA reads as TGTGCCAGCAGTTACAGGGAGGGGAATGAAAAACTGTTTTTT. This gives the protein CASSYREGNEKLFF.

Written as DNA, the CDR3 is TGTGCCAGCATCCCCAGGGGAGGGGCCGGGGAGCTGTTTTTT. Amino acid sequence: CASIPRGGAGELFF. The V call is TRBV6-2 or TRBV6-3, the J call TRBJ2-2; D perhaps matches TRBD2 (7 bases). The germline gives CDR1 MNHEY, CDR2 SVGEGT. The CDR3 spans 14 residues. Trimming pared 7 bases from V and 6 bases from J, leaving 15 bases between.

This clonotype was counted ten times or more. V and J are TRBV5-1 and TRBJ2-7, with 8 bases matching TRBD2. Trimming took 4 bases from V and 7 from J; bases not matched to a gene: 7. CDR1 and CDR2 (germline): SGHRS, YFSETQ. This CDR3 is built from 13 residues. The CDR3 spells CASSATGGEEQYF. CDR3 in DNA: TGCGCCAGCAGCGCCACGGGGGGGGAAGAGCAGTACTTC.

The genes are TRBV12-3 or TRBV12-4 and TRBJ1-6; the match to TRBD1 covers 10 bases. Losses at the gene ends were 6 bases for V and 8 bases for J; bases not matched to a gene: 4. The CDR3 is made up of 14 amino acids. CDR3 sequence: CASRGTGDDSPLHF. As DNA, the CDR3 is TGTGCCAGCAGGGGGACAGGGGATGATTCACCCCTCCACTTT.

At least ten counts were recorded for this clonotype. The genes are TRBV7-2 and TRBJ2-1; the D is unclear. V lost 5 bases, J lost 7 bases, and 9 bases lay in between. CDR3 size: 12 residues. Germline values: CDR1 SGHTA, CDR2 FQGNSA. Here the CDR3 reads CASSQPWNEQFF. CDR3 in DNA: TGTGCCAGCAGCCAGCCGTGGAATGAGCAGTTCTTC.

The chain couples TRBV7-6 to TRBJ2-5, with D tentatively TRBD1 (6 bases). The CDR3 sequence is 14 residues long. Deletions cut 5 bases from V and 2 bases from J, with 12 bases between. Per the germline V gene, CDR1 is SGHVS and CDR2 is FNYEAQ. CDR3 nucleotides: TGTGCCAGCAGCCCAACAGGGTGGCAAGAGACCCAGTACTTC. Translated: CASSPTGWQETQYF.

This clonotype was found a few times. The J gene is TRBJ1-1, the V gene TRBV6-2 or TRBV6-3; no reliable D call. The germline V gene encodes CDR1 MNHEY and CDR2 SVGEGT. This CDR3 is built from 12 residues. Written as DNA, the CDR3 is TGTGGGACTTCCCCGGCGGGCACTGAAGCTTTCTTT. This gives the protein CGTSPAGTEAFF.

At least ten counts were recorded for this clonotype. The CDR3 DNA is TGTGCCTGGAGGGGACAGGGAGATCAGCCCCAGCATTTT. It yields the protein CAWRGQGDQPQHF. This rearrangement joins TRBV30 to TRBJ1-5; 9 nucleotides line up with TRBD1. The V gene end was trimmed by 3 bases and the J gene end by 5 bases; junction bases not matched to a gene: 2. This CDR3 region has 13 residues. The germline V gene encodes CDR1 GTSNPN and CDR2 SVGIG (reference sequence). Supplemented by reference TRBV30 and TRBJ1-5, the full variable domain reads SQTIHQWPATLVQPVGSPLSLECTVEGTSNPNLYWYRQAAGRGLQLLFYSVGIGQISSEVPQNLSASRPQDRQFILSSKKLLLSDSGFYLCAWRGQGDQPQHFGDGTRLSIL.

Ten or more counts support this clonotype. CDR3: CASSLGQGEDTQYF. CDR3 in DNA: TGTGCCAGCAGCCTCGGACAGGGGGAAGATACGCAGTATTTT. The genes are TRBV7-3 and TRBJ2-3, with 10 bases lining up with TRBD1. The germline CDR1 and CDR2 sequences are SGHTA and FQGTGA. This CDR3 has 14 amino acids. V shed 5 bases, J shed 5 bases, and the junction held 4 bases outside the gene matches. The variable domain in full, with the rest retrieved from reference TRBV7-3 and TRBJ2-3, is GAGVSQTPSNKVTEKGKYVELRCDPISGHTALYWYRQSLGQGPEFLIYFQGTGAADDSGLPNDRFFAVRPEGSVSTLKIQRTERGDSAVYLCASSLGQGEDTQYFGPGTRLTVL.

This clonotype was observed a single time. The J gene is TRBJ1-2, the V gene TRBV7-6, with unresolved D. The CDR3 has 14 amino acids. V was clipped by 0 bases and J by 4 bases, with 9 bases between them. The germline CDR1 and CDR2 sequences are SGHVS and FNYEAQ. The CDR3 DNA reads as TGTGCCAGCAGCTTAGCTTCAAATATCTATGGCTACACCTTC. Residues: CASSLASNIYGYTF.

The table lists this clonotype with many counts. In nucleotides, the CDR3 is TGTGCCAGCTCCTTGGACAGAGCGGCCTACGAGCAGTACTTC. Its protein is CASSLDRAAYEQYF. The chain is built from TRBV18 and TRBJ2-7; the D gene is possibly TRBD1 (6 bases). Trimming removed 6 bases from V and 2 bases from J, with 14 bases in between. Germline CDR1 reads KGHSH; CDR2 reads LQKENI. The CDR3 length is 14 residues.

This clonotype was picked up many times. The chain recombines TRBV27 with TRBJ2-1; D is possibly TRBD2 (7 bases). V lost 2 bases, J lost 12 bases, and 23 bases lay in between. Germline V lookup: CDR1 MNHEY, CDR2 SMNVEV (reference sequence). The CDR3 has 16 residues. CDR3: CASSLRFSGGLAGQFF. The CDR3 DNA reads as TGTGCCAGCAGTTTACGGTTTTCGGGGGGCCTCGCGGGGCAGTTCTTC.

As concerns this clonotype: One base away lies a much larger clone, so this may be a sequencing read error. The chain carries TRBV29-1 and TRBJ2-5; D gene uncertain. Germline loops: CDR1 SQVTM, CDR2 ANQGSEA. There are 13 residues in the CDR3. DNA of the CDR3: TGCGGCGTTGTGGTGGGCCTAGGAGAGACCCAGTACTTC. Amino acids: CGVVVGLGETQYF.

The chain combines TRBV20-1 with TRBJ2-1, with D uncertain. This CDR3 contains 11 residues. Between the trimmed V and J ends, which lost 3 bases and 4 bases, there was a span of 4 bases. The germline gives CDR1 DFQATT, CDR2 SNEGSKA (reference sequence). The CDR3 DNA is TGCAGTGCTAGGTGGTACAATGAGCAGTTCTTC. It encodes CSARWYNEQFF.

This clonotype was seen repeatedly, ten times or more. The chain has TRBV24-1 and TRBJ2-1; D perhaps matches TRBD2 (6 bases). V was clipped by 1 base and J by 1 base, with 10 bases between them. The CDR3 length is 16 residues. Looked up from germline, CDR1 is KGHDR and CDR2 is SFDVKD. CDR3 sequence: CATSDLGGRSYNEQFF. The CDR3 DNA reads TGTGCCACCAGTGATTTAGGAGGGAGATCCTACAATGAGCAGTTCTTC.

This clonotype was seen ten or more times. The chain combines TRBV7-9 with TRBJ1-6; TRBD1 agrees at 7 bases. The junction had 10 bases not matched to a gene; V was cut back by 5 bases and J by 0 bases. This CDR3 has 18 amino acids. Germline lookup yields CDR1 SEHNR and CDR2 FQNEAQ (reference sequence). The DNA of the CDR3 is TGTGCCAGCAGCCAAGAAAGGACAGGAGGCTCCTATAATTCACCCCTCCACTTT. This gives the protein CASSQERTGGSYNSPLHF.

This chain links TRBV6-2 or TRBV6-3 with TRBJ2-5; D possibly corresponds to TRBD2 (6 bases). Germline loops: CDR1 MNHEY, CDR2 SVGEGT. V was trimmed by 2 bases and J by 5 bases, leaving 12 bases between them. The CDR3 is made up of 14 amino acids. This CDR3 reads CASSYAGWTETQYF. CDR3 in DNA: TGTGCCAGCAGTTACGCGGGGTGGACGGAGACCCAGTACTTC.

The CDR3 nucleotides are TGTGCCAGCAGCGTGGCCCAGGGGCAGCCCCAGCATTTT. It yields the protein CASSVAQGQPQHF. This rearrangement joins TRBV9 to TRBJ1-5; weak D call: TRBD1 (6 bases). Trimming cost V 2 bases and J 7 bases, with 10 bases left between them. The CDR3 contains 13 residues. Per germline, CDR1 SGDLS and CDR2 YYNGEE.

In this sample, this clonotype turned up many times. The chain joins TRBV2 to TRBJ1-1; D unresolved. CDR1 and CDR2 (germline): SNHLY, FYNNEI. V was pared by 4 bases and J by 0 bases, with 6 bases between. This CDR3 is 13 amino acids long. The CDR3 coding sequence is TGTGCCAGCAGTGCATTCTTGAACACTGAAGCTTTCTTT. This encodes CASSAFLNTEAFF.

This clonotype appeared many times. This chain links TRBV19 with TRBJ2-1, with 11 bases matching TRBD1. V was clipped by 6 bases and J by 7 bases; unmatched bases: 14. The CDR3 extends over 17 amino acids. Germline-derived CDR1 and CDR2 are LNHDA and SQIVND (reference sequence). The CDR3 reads CASSITPGTGGRNEQFF. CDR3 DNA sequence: TGTGCCAGTAGCATAACCCCAGGGACAGGGGGTCGGAATGAGCAGTTCTTC.

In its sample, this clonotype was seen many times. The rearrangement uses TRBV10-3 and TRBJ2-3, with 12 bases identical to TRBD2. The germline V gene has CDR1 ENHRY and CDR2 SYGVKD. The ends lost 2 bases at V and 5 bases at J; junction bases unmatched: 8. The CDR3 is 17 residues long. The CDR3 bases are TGTGCCATCAGTGAGATCCCTAGCGGGGGGGCCGAAGATACGCAGTATTTT. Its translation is CAISEIPSGGAEDTQYF.

CDR3 nucleotides: TGTGCCAGCAGCTTAAACCCCGGACTAGCGGGAGGGGCAGATACGCAGTATTTT. Translating gives CASSLNPGLAGGADTQYF. The V and J genes are TRBV7-2 and TRBJ2-3, with 15 positions matching TRBD2. After removal of 2 bases from V and 4 bases from J, the junction contained 7 bases not matched to a gene. The germline V gene has CDR1 SGHTA and CDR2 FQGNSA. This CDR3 has 18 amino acids.

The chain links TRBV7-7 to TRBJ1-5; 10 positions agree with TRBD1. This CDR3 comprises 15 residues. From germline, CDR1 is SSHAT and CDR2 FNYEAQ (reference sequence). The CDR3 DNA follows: TGTACTAGCAGAGGACAGGGGGATGGCAATCAGCCCCAGCATTTT. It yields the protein CTSRGQGDGNQPQHF.

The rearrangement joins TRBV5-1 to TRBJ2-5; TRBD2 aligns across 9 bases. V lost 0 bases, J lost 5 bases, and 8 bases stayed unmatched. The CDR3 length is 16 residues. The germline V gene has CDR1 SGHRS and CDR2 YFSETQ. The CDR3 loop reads CASSLEWAGGPETQYF. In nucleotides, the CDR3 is TGCGCCAGCAGCTTGGAATGGGCGGGGGGGCCGGAGACCCAGTACTTC.

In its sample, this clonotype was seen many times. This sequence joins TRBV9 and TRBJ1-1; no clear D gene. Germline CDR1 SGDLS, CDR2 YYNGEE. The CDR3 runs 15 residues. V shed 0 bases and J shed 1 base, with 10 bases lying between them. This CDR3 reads CASSVGRTTNTEAFF. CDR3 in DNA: TGTGCCAGCAGCGTAGGACGGACGACGAACACTGAAGCTTTCTTT.